This note documents a single T cell receptor (beta chain) sequence. What it binds is not known. This record comes from a study of shared clonotypes between healthy human individuals. Study observations and caveats: Non-shared clonotypes had lower generation probabilities than those shared by all four donors.

CDR1 is SEHNR and CDR2 is FQNEAQ in the germline V gene (reference sequence). With 4 bases clipped from V and 8 bases from J, the junction kept 10 bases outside the gene matches. This CDR3 has 16 residues. The table came from immunoSEQ multiplex PCR; TCRdb's copy has only in-frame clones and leaves some out. The sample lists about 2 million clones, just under 95% seen once, with roughly 1.2% in the top ten. CD45RO negativity and positive selection for CCR7 defined naive CD8 cells, a population that excluded terminally differentiated effector memory CD45RA+ cells. The chain recombines TRBV7-9 with TRBJ1-4, with TRBD1 matching 10 bases. The sample consisted of naive CD8+ T cells sorted from blood. This clonotype was obtained from a man in his late teens or twenties in good health. The chain's CDR3 is CASSSTYGTGDEKLFF. The CDR3 nucleotides read TGTGCCAGCAGCTCAACGTACGGGACAGGGGACGAAAAACTGTTTTTT.